This TCR beta chain appears in the sequencing data of a study of technical replicates of blood from a handful of donors. The protocol was immunoSEQ multiplex PCR, while the TCRdb copy is restricted to in-frame clones and leaves out a portion. The sample yields about 57,000 clones, just over 90% seen once. This CDR3 contains 14 residues. Per the germline V gene, CDR1 is LNHDA and CDR2 is SQIVND (reference sequence). Trimming stripped 4 bases from V and 2 bases from J, with 9 bases between. Sequencing was carried out using PBMCs. The clonotype was recovered from a human donor in good health. Some clones in this sample may be carry-over from other donors' samples. This chain joins TRBV19 and TRBJ1-3; the D gene is possibly TRBD1 (6 bases). CDR3 in DNA: TGTGCCAGTAGTAAGGACAGTGCTGGAAACACCATATATTTT. Translated: CASSKDSAGNTIYF.